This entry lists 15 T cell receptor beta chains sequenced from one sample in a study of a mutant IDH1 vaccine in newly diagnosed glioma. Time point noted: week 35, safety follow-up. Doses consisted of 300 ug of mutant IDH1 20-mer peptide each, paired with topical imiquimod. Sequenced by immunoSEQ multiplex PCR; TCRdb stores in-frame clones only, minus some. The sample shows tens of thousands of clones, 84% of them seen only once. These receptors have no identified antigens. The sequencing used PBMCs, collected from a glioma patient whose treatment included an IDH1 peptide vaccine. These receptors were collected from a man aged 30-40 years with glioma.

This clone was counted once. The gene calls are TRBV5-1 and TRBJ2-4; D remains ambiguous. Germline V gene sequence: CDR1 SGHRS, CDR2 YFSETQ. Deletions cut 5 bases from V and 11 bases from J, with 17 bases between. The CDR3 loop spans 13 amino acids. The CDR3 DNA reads TGCGCCAGCAGGCTGTCGACCCTGAGCGTTCAGTACTTC. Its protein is CASRLSTLSVQYF.

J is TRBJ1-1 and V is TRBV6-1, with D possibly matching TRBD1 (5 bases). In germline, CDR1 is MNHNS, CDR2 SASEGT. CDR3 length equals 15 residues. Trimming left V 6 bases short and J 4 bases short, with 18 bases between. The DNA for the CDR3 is TGTGCCAGCAGCGATAAAGGGGTGTCGGGCACTGAAGCTTTCTTT. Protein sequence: CASSDKGVSGTEAFF.

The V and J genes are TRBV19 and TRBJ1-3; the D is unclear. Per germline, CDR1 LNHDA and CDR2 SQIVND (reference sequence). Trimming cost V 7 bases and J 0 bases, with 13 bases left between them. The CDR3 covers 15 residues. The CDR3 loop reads CASKVGRNSGNTIYF. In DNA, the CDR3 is TGTGCCAGTAAAGTAGGACGCAACTCTGGAAACACCATATATTTT.

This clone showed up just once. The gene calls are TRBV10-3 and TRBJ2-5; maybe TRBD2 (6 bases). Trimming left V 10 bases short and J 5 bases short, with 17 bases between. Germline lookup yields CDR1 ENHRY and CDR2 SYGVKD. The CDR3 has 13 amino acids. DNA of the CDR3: TGTGCCACCATGCTCGGAGGGGCCGAGACCCAGTACTTC. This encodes CATMLGGAETQYF.

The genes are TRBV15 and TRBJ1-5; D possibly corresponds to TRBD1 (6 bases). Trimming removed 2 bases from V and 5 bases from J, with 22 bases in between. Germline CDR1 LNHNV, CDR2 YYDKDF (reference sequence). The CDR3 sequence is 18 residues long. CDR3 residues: CATSRTGRGKWTDQPQHF. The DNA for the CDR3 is TGTGCCACCAGCAGAACCGGCAGGGGAAAATGGACTGATCAGCCCCAGCATTTT.

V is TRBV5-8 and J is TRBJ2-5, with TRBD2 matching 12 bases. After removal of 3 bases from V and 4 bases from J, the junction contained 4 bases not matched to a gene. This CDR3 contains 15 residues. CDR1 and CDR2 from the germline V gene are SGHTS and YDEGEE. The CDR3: CASSSLAGGRETQYF. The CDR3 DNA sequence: TGTGCCAGCAGCTCACTAGCGGGGGGCAGAGAGACCCAGTACTTC.

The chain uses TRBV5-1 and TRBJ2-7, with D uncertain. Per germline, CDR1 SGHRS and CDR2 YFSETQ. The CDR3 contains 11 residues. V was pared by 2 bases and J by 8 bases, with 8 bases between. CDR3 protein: CASSFSGKQYF. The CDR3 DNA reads TGCGCCAGCAGCTTCTCAGGAAAGCAGTACTTC.

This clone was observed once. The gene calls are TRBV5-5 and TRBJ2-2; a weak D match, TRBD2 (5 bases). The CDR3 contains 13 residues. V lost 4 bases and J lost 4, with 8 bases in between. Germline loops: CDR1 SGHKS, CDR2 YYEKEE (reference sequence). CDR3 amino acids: CASSGGPTGELFF. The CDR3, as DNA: TGTGCCAGCAGCGGCGGGCCCACCGGGGAGCTGTTTTTT.

The CDR3 reads CASSQDPSGVIDTQYF. DNA of the CDR3: TGTGCCAGCAGCCAAGACCCTAGTGGGGTGATAGATACGCAGTATTTT. V usage is TRBV4-2 and J usage is TRBJ2-3; D gene uncertain. The CDR3 spans 16 residues. The germline CDR1 and CDR2 sequences are LGHNA and YNFKEQ. V gave up 0 bases and J gave up 5 bases, with 15 bases separating them.

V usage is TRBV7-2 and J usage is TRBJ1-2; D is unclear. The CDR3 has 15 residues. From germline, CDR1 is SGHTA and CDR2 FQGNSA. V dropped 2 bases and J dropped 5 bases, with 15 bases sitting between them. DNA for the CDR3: TGTGCCAGCAGCTTAAAGTGGGGATCCCCTTATGGCTACACCTTC. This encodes CASSLKWGSPYGYTF.

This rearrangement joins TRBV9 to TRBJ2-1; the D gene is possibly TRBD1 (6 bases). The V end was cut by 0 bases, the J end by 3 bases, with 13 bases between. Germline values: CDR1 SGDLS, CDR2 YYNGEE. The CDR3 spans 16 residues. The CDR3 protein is CASSVAVTGYYNEQFF. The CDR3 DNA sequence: TGTGCCAGCAGCGTAGCTGTGACAGGTTACTACAATGAGCAGTTCTTC.

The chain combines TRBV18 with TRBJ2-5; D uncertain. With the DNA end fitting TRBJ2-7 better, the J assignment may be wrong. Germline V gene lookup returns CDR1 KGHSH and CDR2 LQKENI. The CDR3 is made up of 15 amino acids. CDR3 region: CASSPPSAHAYEQYF. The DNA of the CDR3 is TGTGCCAGCTCACCACCATCAGCACATGCCTACGAGCAGTACTTC.

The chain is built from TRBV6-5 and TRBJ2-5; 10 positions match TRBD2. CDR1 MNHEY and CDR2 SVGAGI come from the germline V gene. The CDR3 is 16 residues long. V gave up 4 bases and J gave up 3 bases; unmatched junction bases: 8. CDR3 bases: TGTGCCAGCAGTTCCGTCGCTAGCGGGGGTGAAGAGACCCAGTACTTC. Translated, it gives CASSSVASGGEETQYF.

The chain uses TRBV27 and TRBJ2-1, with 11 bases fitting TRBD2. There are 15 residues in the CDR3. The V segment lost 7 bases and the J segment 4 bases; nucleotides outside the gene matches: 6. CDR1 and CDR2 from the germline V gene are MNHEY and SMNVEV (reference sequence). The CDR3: CASTTSGGLYNEQFF. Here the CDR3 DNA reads TGTGCCAGCACCACTAGCGGGGGCCTTTACAATGAGCAGTTCTTC.

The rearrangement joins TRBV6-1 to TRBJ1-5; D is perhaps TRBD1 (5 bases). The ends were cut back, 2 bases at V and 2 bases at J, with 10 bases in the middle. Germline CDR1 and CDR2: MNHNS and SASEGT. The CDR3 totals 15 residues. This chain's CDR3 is CASSEIQGRNQPQHF. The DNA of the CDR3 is TGTGCCAGCAGTGAAATTCAGGGCCGCAATCAGCCCCAGCATTTT.